The source of this T cell receptor beta chain is a study of T cell changes during pregnancy in multiple sclerosis. V lost 2 bases, J lost 4 bases, and 0 bases stayed unmatched. Germline CDR1 is MRHNA and CDR2 is SNTAGT. The CDR3 is 16 amino acids. The method was immunoSEQ multiplex PCR; TCRdb's version includes in-frame clones alone and lacks a portion of them. The sample lists about 40,000 clones, about 90% occurring once. The input for sequencing was CD4+ T cells from peripheral blood mononuclear cells, taken before pregnancy. This TCR derives from a female donor with multiple sclerosis, enrolled in a pregnancy study. The chain has TRBV6-4 and TRBJ2-3; 16 bases map to TRBD2. CDR3 sequence reads: CASSDGTSGGADTQYF. The CDR3, as DNA: TGTGCCAGCAGTGACGGGACTAGCGGGGGGGCAGATACGCAGTATTTT.